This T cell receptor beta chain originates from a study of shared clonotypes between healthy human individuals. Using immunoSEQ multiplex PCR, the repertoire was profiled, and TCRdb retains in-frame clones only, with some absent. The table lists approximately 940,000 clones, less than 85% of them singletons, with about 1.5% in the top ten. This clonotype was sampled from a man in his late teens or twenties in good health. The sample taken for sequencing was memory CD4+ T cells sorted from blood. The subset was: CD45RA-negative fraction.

In DNA, the CDR3 is TGCGCCAGCTGCCCCCTAGCGGGCACAGATACGCAGTATTTT. Its protein product is CASCPLAGTDTQYF. The gene calls are TRBV5-1 and TRBJ2-3, with TRBD2 identical over 7 bases. The V and J ends lost 7 bases and 1 base, in that order; junction bases with no gene match: 6. The CDR3 runs to 14 residues. CDR1 and CDR2 from the germline V gene are SGHRS and YFSETQ. The complete variable domain, with remaining parts taken from reference TRBV5-1 and TRBJ2-3, reads KAGVTQTPRYLIKTRGQQVTLSCSPISGHRSVSWYQQTPGQGLQFLFEYFSETQRNKGNFPGRFSGRQFSNSRSEMNVSTLELGDSALYLCASCPLAGTDTQYFGPGTRLTVL.